The 25 T cell receptor beta chains in this list originate from one sample, sequenced in a study of cytomegalovirus exposure and HLA in healthy donors. TCRdb keeps only in-frame clones here, not all; method: immunoSEQ multiplex PCR. The data hold under 50,000 clones, with approximately 95% observed a single time. Sequenced: PBMCs. Receptor source: a woman aged 18-30 years in good health and CMV-seropositive.

This chain connects TRBV7-3 to TRBJ2-3, with TRBD2 matching over 7 bases. V dropped 3 bases and J dropped 2; count of bases not matched to a gene: 5. This CDR3 is built from 15 residues. Looked up from germline, CDR1 is SGHTA and CDR2 is FQGTGA. The CDR3, as DNA: TGTGCCAGCAGCTTCCAAGCGGGAATCACAGATACGCAGTATTTT. It codes for CASSFQAGITDTQYF.

The chain combines TRBV18 with TRBJ1-1; no firm D call. Germline CDR1 KGHSH, CDR2 LQKENI. V gave up 2 bases and J gave up 1 base, with 8 bases separating them. This CDR3 comprises 14 residues. The CDR3, as DNA: TGTGCCAGCTCACCAATCTCAGAGAACACTGAAGCTTTCTTT. Its translation is CASSPISENTEAFF.

The genes are TRBV5-4 and TRBJ2-2; tentative D call: TRBD1 (6 bases). V was pared by 0 bases and J by 5 bases, with 11 bases between. The CDR3 contains 15 residues. The germline V gene has CDR1 SGHNT and CDR2 YYREEE (reference sequence). CDR3 sequence reads: CASSLVGHGTGELFF. CDR3 DNA sequence: TGTGCCAGCAGCTTGGTGGGACATGGGACCGGGGAGCTGTTTTTT.

V is TRBV10-3 and J is TRBJ2-1; D call uncertain. The length of the CDR3 is 15 residues. V lost 2 bases and J lost 7, with 15 bases in between. CDR1 ENHRY and CDR2 SYGVKD come from the germline V gene. The CDR3 DNA sequence: TGTGCCATCAGTGAGACCGACACTTACAGAAATGAGCAGTTCTTC. This gives the protein CAISETDTYRNEQFF.

The chain is built from TRBV11-1 and TRBJ2-1; tentatively, D is TRBD1 (6 bases). V lost 1 base to trimming and J lost 6 bases, with 7 bases between them. This CDR3 spans 13 amino acids. Per germline, CDR1 SGHAT and CDR2 FQDESV (reference sequence). CDR3 in DNA: TGTGCCAGCAGCTTAGGGGGGCGCAATGAGCAGTTCTTC. Translated: CASSLGGRNEQFF.

A remark on this clone: In the same sample, other DNA sequences code for this CDR3. The gene calls are TRBV27 and TRBJ2-1; 11 positions agree with TRBD2. Trimming at V came to 6 bases and at J to 4 bases, leaving 5 bases not matched to a gene. The germline V gene has CDR1 MNHEY and CDR2 SMNVEV (reference sequence). The CDR3 contains 15 residues. The CDR3 loop reads CASSSGTSGYNEQFF. CDR3 nucleotides: TGTGCCAGCAGCTCCGGGACTAGCGGTTACAATGAGCAGTTCTTC.

The chain joins TRBV6-6 to TRBJ2-5; D is undetermined. This CDR3 comprises 15 residues. Deletions cut 7 bases from V and 1 base from J, with 16 bases between. Germline values: CDR1 MNHNY, CDR2 SVGAGI (reference sequence). CDR3: CASTLRSSLQETQYF. In DNA form, the CDR3 reads TGTGCCAGCACCCTGAGGTCCTCCCTCCAAGAGACCCAGTACTTC.

This CDR3 is CASTSTGTVWNEQFF. CDR3 DNA sequence: TGTGCCAGCACCTCCACCGGGACAGTTTGGAATGAGCAGTTCTTC. The chain couples TRBV28 to TRBJ2-1; 7 bases are shared with TRBD1. Germline lookup yields CDR1 MDHEN and CDR2 SYDVKM. The junction had 13 bases not matched to a gene; V was cut back by 7 bases and J by 7 bases. CDR3 size: 15 residues.

The J gene is TRBJ2-7, the V gene TRBV13; TRBD2 aligns across 8 bases. CDR1 and CDR2 (germline): PRHDT, FYEKMQ (reference sequence). This CDR3 is 14 amino acids long. J lost 7 bases, V lost 3 bases, and 8 bases had no gene match. CDR3 in amino acids: CASSFSAGDREQYF. The CDR3 DNA sequence: TGTGCCAGCAGCTTCTCAGCGGGAGACAGGGAGCAGTACTTC.

CDR3 amino acids: CASSRRDRGSGNTIYF. Written as DNA, the CDR3 is TGTGCCAGCAGCCGCCGGGACAGGGGATCAGGAAACACCATATATTTT. The chain employs TRBV7-2 and TRBJ1-3, with 10 bases that match TRBD1. This CDR3 region has 16 residues. The germline CDR1 and CDR2 sequences are SGHTA and FQGNSA. V shed 5 bases, J shed 4 bases, and the junction held 8 bases outside the gene matches.

The V gene is TRBV7-2, the J gene TRBJ2-2; a possible D gene is TRBD2 (6 bases). Germline lookup yields CDR1 SGHTA and CDR2 FQGNSA. V was trimmed by 2 bases and J by 6 bases, leaving 7 bases between them. The length of the CDR3 is 13 residues. CDR3 sequence reads: CASSLPGAGELFF. CDR3 sequence (DNA): TGTGCCAGCAGCTTACCGGGGGCCGGGGAGCTGTTTTTT.

The chain links TRBV6-1 to TRBJ1-5; D remains ambiguous. There are 13 residues in the CDR3. Germline V gene sequence: CDR1 MNHNS, CDR2 SASEGT. Trimming left V 3 bases short and J 3 bases short, with 6 bases between. The CDR3 DNA reads as TGTGCCAGCAGTGATCCAGACAATCAGCCCCAGCATTTT. Encoded protein: CASSDPDNQPQHF.

This clone was picked up one time. The CDR3 here is CASRRQGVVEKLFF. CDR3 in DNA: TGTGCCAGCAGGAGACAGGGTGTAGTTGAAAAACTGTTTTTT. This chain uses TRBV27 with TRBJ1-4; 7 bases map to TRBD1. With V trimmed by 6 bases and J by 7 bases, 8 bases remained unmatched. Germline V gives CDR1 MNHEY, CDR2 SMNVEV (reference sequence). This CDR3 has 14 amino acids. Based on the CDR3 plus reference TRBV27 and TRBJ1-4, the full variable domain is EAQVTQNPRYLITVTGKKLTVTCSQNMNHEYMSWYRQDPGLGLRQIYYSMNVEVTDKGDVPEGYKVSRKEKRNFPLILESPSPNQTSLYFCASRRQGVVEKLFFGSGTQLSVL.

The chain joins TRBV2 to TRBJ1-5; TRBD1 matches at 7 bases. This CDR3 region has 15 residues. Germline V gene sequence: CDR1 SNHLY, CDR2 FYNNEI. After removal of 7 bases from V and 4 bases from J, the junction contained 10 bases not matched to a gene. The CDR3 coding sequence is TGTGCCAGCATGGTCGGCAGGGGGTTAAATCAGCCCCAGCATTTT. Amino acids: CASMVGRGLNQPQHF.

V and J are TRBV4-2 and TRBJ2-7; D might be TRBD2 (5 bases). Trimming shortened V by 1 base and J by 6 bases, and 10 bases separated the two germline ends. Germline CDR1 is LGHNA and CDR2 is YNFKEQ. The CDR3 totals 13 residues. CDR3 coding DNA: TGTGCCAGCAGCCAAGCGCCTAGCTCCGAGCAGTACTTC. Translated, it gives CASSQAPSSEQYF.

The rearrangement uses TRBV5-1 and TRBJ2-3; no clear D. Trimming left V 0 bases short and J 4 bases short, with 9 bases between. CDR1 is SGHRS and CDR2 is YFSETQ in the germline V gene. This CDR3 is built from 14 residues. The CDR3 loop reads CASSLESPADTQYF. In DNA form, the CDR3 reads TGCGCCAGCAGCTTGGAATCCCCTGCAGATACGCAGTATTTT. The full variable domain, completed using reference TRBV5-1 and TRBJ2-3, is KAGVTQTPRYLIKTRGQQVTLSCSPISGHRSVSWYQQTPGQGLQFLFEYFSETQRNKGNFPGRFSGRQFSNSRSEMNVSTLELGDSALYLCASSLESPADTQYFGPGTRLTVL.

As regards this clone: Germline and junction disagree at one end, which may indicate a read error. The genes are TRBV6-1 and TRBJ2-7, with 7 positions matching TRBD2. The CDR3 is 15 amino acids. In germline, CDR1 is MNHNS, CDR2 SASEGT. CDR3 sequence (DNA): TGTGCCAGCAATGAAATGGCGGGAGCATCCTACGAGCAGTACTTC. Its translation is CASNEMAGASYEQYF.

The chain has TRBV5-1 and TRBJ2-7, with a tentative D call TRBD1 (5 bases). Germline values: CDR1 SGHRS, CDR2 YFSETQ. The CDR3 runs 15 residues. Trimming took off 0 bases at V and 0 bases at J, with 10 bases between the two ends. The CDR3 DNA sequence: TGCGCCAGCAGCTTGGCACCGGACACCTCCTACGAGCAGTACTTC. It encodes CASSLAPDTSYEQYF.

The chain joins TRBV2 to TRBJ2-5; D not certain. Trimming took 1 base from V and 0 from J, leaving 6 bases between them. The germline V gene encodes CDR1 SNHLY and CDR2 FYNNEI. This CDR3 region has 14 residues. CDR3 amino acids: CASSEGVYQETQYF. In DNA, the CDR3 is TGTGCCAGCAGTGAAGGAGTATACCAAGAGACCCAGTACTTC.

The chain recombines TRBV19 with TRBJ1-2, with a tentative D call TRBD1 (6 bases). The CDR3 sequence is 14 residues long. Trimming removed 3 bases at V and 7 bases at J, with 15 bases between. In germline, CDR1 is LNHDA, CDR2 SQIVND (reference sequence). The CDR3 DNA reads as TGTGCCAGTAGTATGTCCCAGGGGATCGGTGGCTACACCTTC. Translating it yields CASSMSQGIGGYTF.

The chain is built from TRBV6-6 and TRBJ2-3; 8 positions match TRBD2. The CDR3 runs 15 residues. The germline V gene has CDR1 MNHNY and CDR2 SVGAGI (reference sequence). J gave up 4 bases and V 2 bases, and 5 bases lay outside the gene matches. The CDR3 coding sequence is TGTGCCAGCAGTTACAGCGGACTAGCCGCAGATACGCAGTATTTT. It yields the protein CASSYSGLAADTQYF.

The chain uses TRBV4-1 and TRBJ2-7; 10 nucleotides match TRBD2. CDR3 size: 16 residues. CDR1 is MGHRA, CDR2 YSYEKL, per germline. V lost 1 base, J lost 5 bases, and 8 bases stayed unmatched. CDR3 bases: TGCGCCAGCAGCCAAGTCAATTTAGGACTAGCGGACGAGCAGTACTTC. The encoded protein is CASSQVNLGLADEQYF.

The chain has TRBV11-3 and TRBJ1-1; 7 bases map to TRBD1. V lost 3 bases and J lost 9; bases outside the gene matches: 4. CDR1 and CDR2 from the germline V gene are SGHNT and YENEEA. The CDR3 loop spans 12 amino acids. CDR3 protein: CASSFQGGKAFF. The CDR3 DNA follows: TGTGCCAGCAGCTTCCAGGGGGGTAAAGCTTTCTTT.

V and J are TRBV19 and TRBJ2-1; 7 nucleotides agree with TRBD2. Germline V gene data show CDR1 as LNHDA and CDR2 as SQIVND (reference sequence). CDR3 size: 13 residues. Trimming removed 1 base from V and 9 bases from J; junction bases left unmatched: 3. The chain's CDR3 is CASSIGEGGEQFF. The CDR3 DNA follows: TGTGCCAGTAGTATAGGGGAGGGTGGTGAGCAGTTCTTC. The full variable domain, its missing parts supplied by reference TRBV19 and TRBJ2-1, is DGGITQSPKYLFRKEGQNVTLSCEQNLNHDAMYWYRQDPGQGLRLIYYSQIVNDFQKGDIAEGYSVSREKKESFPLTVTSAQKNPTAFYLCASSIGEGGEQFFGPGTRLTVL.

This chain joins TRBV7-3 and TRBJ2-7; D might be TRBD2 (6 bases). CDR1 and CDR2 from the germline V gene are SGHTA and FQGTGA. CDR3 size: 18 residues. The V end was cut by 4 bases, the J end by 0 bases, with 22 bases between. The CDR3 sequence is CASSSRVWWEDSSYEQYF. CDR3 sequence (DNA): TGTGCCAGCAGCTCGAGGGTGTGGTGGGAGGACTCCTCCTACGAGCAGTACTTC.